This T cell receptor (beta chain) was observed in a study of CD8 T cells in ankylosing spondylitis. Findings and caveats of the study: With a CD8+ phenotype, disease-linked clones were relatively rare in peripheral blood. Prior work had noted some motif variants in reactive arthritis blood and synovial fluid.

Libraries for TCR beta were made by quantitative 5'-RACE with molecular barcodes. Each CDR3 protein is one row after TCRdb ran MiXCR on the 5' RACE reads. The table has about 260,000 distinct CDR3 sequences, approximately 20% seen once; the top ten hold roughly 8%. The V end was cut by 8 bases, the J end by 10 bases, with 15 bases between. This CDR3 spans 12 amino acids. This clonotype was seen a handful of times. The antigen is undetermined. Sequencing was carried out using blood, either unsorted or a sorted T cell fraction (not recorded which). The chain combines TRBV12-3 or TRBV12-4 with TRBJ2-1; D is tentatively TRBD1 or TRBD2 (5 bases each). The clonotype was recovered from a male donor with ankylosing spondylitis or in good health (not recorded which). DNA of the CDR3: TGTGCCAGCCCCATCGGGGCAGGGGAGCAGTTCTTC. It codes for CASPIGAGEQFF.